The 29 T cell receptor beta chains below were found in one sample sequenced in a study of cytomegalovirus exposure and HLA in healthy donors. PCR used 60 Vbeta primers and 13 Jbeta primers. Produced via immunoSEQ multiplex PCR; TCRdb's table is partial and in-frame only. The sample holds some 120,000 clones, around 75% seen once. Sequenced sample: PBMCs. The origin of the receptors is a woman in her forties or fifties in good health and CMV-seropositive.

This clone was recorded a few times. This sequence joins TRBV5-5 and TRBJ1-5; D is unresolved. The CDR3 loop spans 13 amino acids. V was shortened by 2 bases and J by 5 bases, with 8 bases between the two germline ends. Germline V gives CDR1 SGHKS, CDR2 YYEKEE (reference sequence). CDR3 region: CASSFGPDQPQHF. As DNA, the CDR3 is TGTGCCAGCAGCTTTGGGCCTGATCAGCCCCAGCATTTT.

This chain links TRBV19 with TRBJ1-5; 10 nucleotides line up with TRBD1. Germline assignment: CDR1 LNHDA and CDR2 SQIVND (reference sequence). V lost 3 bases and J lost 5; bases outside the gene matches: 7. The CDR3 spans 16 residues. DNA for the CDR3: TGTGCCAGTAGTATGAGCGACAGGGGGCTTTATCAGCCCCAGCATTTT. Amino acids: CASSMSDRGLYQPQHF.

By its share, this clone is medium-sized. This chain links TRBV5-1 with TRBJ2-1; 9 positions agree with TRBD1. The V gene's germline CDR1 is SGHRS and CDR2 YFSETQ. Losses at the gene ends were 5 bases for V and 7 bases for J; bases not matched to a gene: 16. The CDR3 covers 17 residues. The CDR3 spells CASSQITTGGNGNEQFF. The CDR3 DNA follows: TGCGCCAGCAGTCAAATTACTACAGGGGGCAATGGTAATGAGCAGTTCTTC.

The chain joins TRBV30 to TRBJ2-5; 8 positions agree with TRBD1. Per the germline V gene, CDR1 is GTSNPN and CDR2 is SVGIG (reference sequence). Unmatched junction bases numbered 4, after V lost 2 bases and J lost 2 bases. This CDR3 spans 14 amino acids. CDR3 in amino acids: CAWSPGTGQETQYF. The CDR3 nucleotides read TGTGCCTGGAGTCCCGGGACAGGACAAGAGACCCAGTACTTC. Combining the CDR3 with reference TRBV30 and TRBJ2-5 gives the whole variable domain SQTIHQWPATLVQPVGSPLSLECTVEGTSNPNLYWYRQAAGRGLQLLFYSVGIGQISSEVPQNLSASRPQDRQFILSSKKLLLSDSGFYLCAWSPGTGQETQYFGPGTRLLVL.

With regard to this clone: Additional DNA sequences in this sample encode the identical CDR3. The CDR3: CASSRQGANTEAFF. In DNA form, the CDR3 reads TGTGCCAGCTCACGACAGGGGGCAAACACTGAAGCTTTCTTT. The J gene is TRBJ1-1, the V gene TRBV18, with 10 bases fitting TRBD1. This CDR3 comprises 14 residues. The V segment lost 4 bases and the J segment 2 bases; nucleotides outside the gene matches: 1. Germline assignment: CDR1 KGHSH and CDR2 LQKENI.

This rearrangement joins TRBV15 to TRBJ2-1; the match to TRBD1 covers 10 bases. V shed 6 bases and J 5 bases; nucleotides not matched to a gene: 7. The CDR3 has 15 amino acids. Germline CDR1 is LNHNV and CDR2 is YYDKDF (reference sequence). The chain's CDR3 is CATSRTGGKNNEQFF. The CDR3 nucleotides are TGTGCCACCAGTCGGACAGGGGGAAAAAACAATGAGCAGTTCTTC.

The chain uses TRBV30 and TRBJ1-1; D possibly corresponds to TRBD1 (6 bases). V was cut by 5 bases and J by 3 bases, with 13 bases left in between. This CDR3 contains 13 residues. Per germline, CDR1 GTSNPN and CDR2 SVGIG (reference sequence). Here the CDR3 reads CAWQGMADTEAFF. CDR3 sequence (DNA): TGTGCCTGGCAGGGGATGGCGGACACTGAAGCTTTCTTT.

The V call is TRBV6-1, the J call TRBJ2-7; weak D call: TRBD1 (6 bases). The ends were cut back, 6 bases at V and 1 base at J, with 13 bases in the middle. The V gene's germline CDR1 is MNHNS and CDR2 SASEGT. The CDR3 is 14 residues long. CDR3 region: CASSIPDSSYEQYF. CDR3 sequence (DNA): TGTGCCAGCAGCATCCCGGACAGTTCCTACGAGCAGTACTTC.

The chain joins TRBV30 to TRBJ1-1; D perhaps matches TRBD1 (6 bases). Germline V gives CDR1 GTSNPN, CDR2 SVGIG (reference sequence). There are 14 residues in the CDR3. The germline V and J ends were trimmed by 5 bases and 6 bases, with 19 bases remaining between them. CDR3 sequence (DNA): TGTGCCTGGTCAAACGGCAGGGGTTTCGCTGAAGCTTTCTTT. Translation: CAWSNGRGFAEAFF.

CDR3 amino acids: CASSQLPKNIQYF. CDR3 DNA: TGTGCCAGTAGTCAACTACCCAAAAACATTCAGTACTTC. V is TRBV19 and J is TRBJ2-4; D is undetermined. The CDR3 has 13 residues. V lost 5 bases and J 2 bases, leaving 7 bases between the germline ends. Germline V CDR1 and CDR2: LNHDA, SQIVND (reference sequence). Drawing the rest from reference TRBV19 and TRBJ2-4, the complete variable domain is DGGITQSPKYLFRKEGQNVTLSCEQNLNHDAMYWYRQDPGQGLRLIYYSQIVNDFQKGDIAEGYSVSREKKESFPLTVTSAQKNPTAFYLCASSQLPKNIQYFGAGTRLSVL.

A few counts support this clone. The identical CDR3 is also encoded by other nucleotide sequences in the sample. V and J are TRBV6-1 and TRBJ2-1; 10 bases match TRBD2. V lost 4 bases, J lost 3 bases, and 0 bases stayed unmatched. CDR3 length: 14 amino acids. The germline V gene has CDR1 MNHNS and CDR2 SASEGT. The DNA of the CDR3 is TGTGCCAGCAGTGGACTAGCGGGCTACAATGAGCAGTTCTTC. Its translation: CASSGLAGYNEQFF.

J is TRBJ2-5 and V is TRBV6-5; 7 nucleotides line up with TRBD1. The better agreement between TRBJ2-7 and the DNA end casts doubt on the J call. This CDR3 is 15 amino acids long. CDR1 MNHEY and CDR2 SVGAGI come from the germline V gene. CDR3 in amino acids: CASSYKQGFSYEQYF. DNA of the CDR3: TGTGCCAGCAGTTACAAACAGGGGTTTTCCTACGAGCAGTACTTC.

This chain connects TRBV9 to TRBJ1-2; 7 bases map to TRBD1. The CDR3 contains 14 residues. Unmatched junction bases numbered 5, after V lost 4 bases and J lost 2 bases. CDR1 and CDR2 from the germline V gene are SGDLS and YYNGEE. CDR3 amino acids: CASSIGGGNYGYTF. As DNA, the CDR3 is TGTGCCAGCAGCATAGGAGGGGGCAACTATGGCTACACCTTC.

This chain connects TRBV11-2 to TRBJ2-7; 8 bases are a match to TRBD1. Germline CDR1 reads SGHAT; CDR2 reads FQNNGV. J lost 3 bases, V lost 5 bases, and 6 bases had no gene match. The CDR3 runs 14 residues. CDR3 region: CASSRATGGYEQYF. The DNA of the CDR3 is TGTGCCAGCAGCCGTGCTACAGGGGGCTACGAGCAGTACTTC.

V and J are TRBV10-3 and TRBJ2-7, with 7 bases matching TRBD2. The germline V gene encodes CDR1 ENHRY and CDR2 SYGVKD. This CDR3 comprises 15 residues. V lost 0 bases and J lost 2; bases outside the gene matches: 4. The CDR3, as DNA: TGTGCCATCAGTGAGTCGGGAGGGAGTCCCTACGAGCAGTACTTC. It translates to CAISESGGSPYEQYF.

The rearrangement joins TRBV5-1 to TRBJ2-5; 8 bases line up with TRBD2. The DNA end favors TRBJ2-7, so the J call may be wrong. CDR3 size: 14 residues. The germline CDR1 and CDR2 sequences are SGHRS and YFSETQ. The CDR3 loop is CASSPTGTSYEQYF. Written as DNA, the CDR3 is TGCGCCAGCAGCCCGACCGGGACTAGCTACGAGCAGTACTTC.

The chain couples TRBV13 to TRBJ2-7, with TRBD2 matching 7 bases. Trimming removed 3 bases from V and 4 bases from J; junction bases left unmatched: 9. The CDR3 runs 15 residues. Looked up from germline, CDR1 is PRHDT and CDR2 is FYEKMQ (reference sequence). The CDR3 DNA sequence: TGTGCCAGCAGCTTCCCCTCGAGGGAGGGTTACGAGCAGTACTTC. This codes for CASSFPSREGYEQYF.

For the CDR3, the DNA is TGTGCCAGCTCACCACGCGGAGCTAGCAGCTCCTACAATGAGCAGTTCTTC. Translation gives CASSPRGASSSYNEQFF. The rearrangement uses TRBV18 and TRBJ2-1; a weak D match, TRBD2 (5 bases). The ends were cut back, 1 base at V and 0 bases at J, with 13 bases in the middle. This CDR3 has 17 amino acids. Germline loops: CDR1 KGHSH, CDR2 LQKENI.

This chain joins TRBV19 and TRBJ1-5; D remains unclear. V was cut by 3 bases and J by 1 base, with 7 bases left in between. In germline, CDR1 is LNHDA, CDR2 SQIVND (reference sequence). The CDR3 runs to 14 residues. CDR3: CASSMRLSNQPQHF. In DNA form, the CDR3 reads TGTGCCAGTAGTATGAGGCTGAGCAATCAGCCCCAGCATTTT.

This chain connects TRBV19 to TRBJ1-1; 8 bases are a match to TRBD1. Germline loops: CDR1 LNHDA, CDR2 SQIVND (reference sequence). CDR3 length equals 15 residues. V trimming: 5 bases; J trimming: 3 bases; junction bases outside the gene matches: 8. The DNA for the CDR3 is TGTGCCAGTAGTTCGCGACAGGGGTGGGACACTGAAGCTTTCTTT. This gives the protein CASSSRQGWDTEAFF.

The chain recombines TRBV30 with TRBJ1-5; the D gene is possibly TRBD1 (5 bases). The CDR3 consists of 14 residues. Germline assignment: CDR1 GTSNPN and CDR2 SVGIG (reference sequence). V lost 5 bases, J lost 5 bases, and 16 bases lay in between. The CDR3 bases are TGTGCCTGGGCCGCCGGGACTTTAGATCAGCCCCAGCATTTT. Translated, it gives CAWAAGTLDQPQHF.

This rearrangement joins TRBV4-1 to TRBJ2-5, with TRBD1 as a possible D gene (5 bases). The DNA end is more similar to TRBJ2-7, so the J call may be wrong. The V gene's germline CDR1 is MGHRA and CDR2 YSYEKL. This CDR3 spans 14 amino acids. CDR3 sequence: CASSQNSGSYEQYF. The CDR3 nucleotides are TGCGCCAGCAGCCAAAATTCAGGGTCCTACGAGCAGTACTTC.

This chain uses TRBV7-9 with TRBJ1-1; D is unclear. The CDR3 covers 14 residues. Per germline, CDR1 SEHNR and CDR2 FQNEAQ (reference sequence). V lost 5 bases and J 4 bases, leaving 14 bases between the germline ends. This chain's CDR3 is CASSLPSRTTEAFF. The CDR3 coding sequence is TGTGCCAGCAGCCTACCCTCTCGCACCACTGAAGCTTTCTTT.

With regard to this clone: Other DNA sequences in the same sample also yield this CDR3. The CDR3 here is CSARRGETQYF. In nucleotides, the CDR3 is TGCAGTGCTCGGCGGGGAGAGACCCAGTACTTC. This chain uses TRBV20-1 with TRBJ2-5; possible D gene TRBD2, 6 bases. The CDR3 is made up of 11 amino acids. Germline CDR1 reads DFQATT; CDR2 reads SNEGSKA (reference sequence). V was cut by 5 bases and J by 4 bases, with 8 bases left in between.

The chain employs TRBV6-5 and TRBJ1-2, with a possible D match to TRBD1 (5 bases). V lost 4 bases and J 8 bases, leaving 17 bases between the germline ends. Germline CDR1 and CDR2: MNHEY and SVGAGI. The CDR3 extends over 14 amino acids. CDR3 in DNA: TGTGCCAGCAGTTTCCGACTCTTTGGGGGGGGCTACACCTTC. Protein: CASSFRLFGGGYTF.

The chain joins TRBV7-8 to TRBJ2-7; 7 nucleotides align to TRBD2. With V trimmed by 5 bases and J by 3 bases, 13 bases remained unmatched. Germline CDR1 reads SGHVS; CDR2 reads FQNEAQ. This CDR3 region has 16 residues. The CDR3 DNA follows: TGTGCCAGCAGCCTCACGTCCTCTAGCGGATACTACGAGCAGTACTTC. Residues: CASSLTSSSGYYEQYF.

The J gene is TRBJ1-2, the V gene TRBV30; D unresolved. The length of the CDR3 is 13 residues. V was shortened by 4 bases and J by 4 bases, with 13 bases between the two germline ends. The germline gives CDR1 GTSNPN, CDR2 SVGIG (reference sequence). This CDR3 is CAWIGGIAYGYTF. CDR3 coding DNA: TGTGCCTGGATCGGAGGCATCGCCTATGGCTACACCTTC.

V and J are TRBV27 and TRBJ1-2; 7 nucleotides match TRBD1. The CDR3 is made up of 13 amino acids. V was clipped by 4 bases and J by 5 bases; unmatched bases: 4. From germline, CDR1 is MNHEY and CDR2 SMNVEV (reference sequence). DNA of the CDR3: TGTGCCAGCAGTTCGGGACAGACTTATGGCTACACCTTC. This encodes CASSSGQTYGYTF.

This clone was detected only a few times. This chain links TRBV7-9 with TRBJ2-7; 11 bases map to TRBD2. The CDR3 spans 16 residues. Trimming removed 5 bases from V and 2 bases from J; junction bases left unmatched: 8. Germline V gives CDR1 SEHNR, CDR2 FQNEAQ (reference sequence). CDR3 residues: CASSLGTSGVAYEQYF. CDR3 nucleotides: TGTGCCAGCAGCCTTGGGACTAGCGGAGTTGCCTACGAGCAGTACTTC.